The clone carrying this TCR beta chain was seen more than once but under ten times. Germline and junction disagree at one end, which may indicate a read error. Method: immunoSEQ multiplex PCR; TCRdb's copy keeps in-frame clones and lacks some. The top ten clones hold more than 0.45% of a sample with under 85,000 clones, around 90% of them seen once. The data were obtained in a study of OX40 agonist ivuxolimab in advanced cancers. The V gene's germline CDR1 is SGHDT and CDR2 YYEEEE. This CDR3 has 12 amino acids. This receptor was identified in an adult with an advanced solid tumor such as melanoma, head and neck, liver or kidney cancer. The specimen was CD4+ or CD8+ T cells sorted from blood, collected in a trial of the OX40 agonist ivuxolimab. The V gene is TRBV5-6, the J gene TRBJ2-7; D ambiguous. CDR3: CASSSTSSEQYF. The CDR3 DNA follows: TGTGCCAGCAGCTCAACCTCCTCCGAGCAGTACTTC.